This T cell receptor (beta chain) was recovered during a study of tissue T cells after allogeneic stem cell transplantation. Study information: Of the grafts for graft-versus-host disease patients, several were unmodified and three CD34-selected.

This clone came up once. The antigen is not known. Study-level points and caveats: Within patients, tissue anatomy strongly shaped TCR repertoire composition. Across patients, clones rarely overlapped, yet motif clusters were shared tissue-specifically. Some tissue clones might be persisting host cells; their alloreactivity or antigen specificity was not determined.

Libraries were prepared by immunoSEQ multiplex PCR; TCRdb keeps only in-frame clonotypes and omits some of them. The table shows about 26,000 clones, with around 90% occurring only once. The input for sequencing was blood, taken before transplantation. The sequence was collected from a male donor aged 60 or over who later had graft-versus-host disease after an allogeneic stem cell transplant.

CDR3 sequence (DNA): TGCGCCAGCAGCGGGCCGGGCTCGAGGAATGAAAAACTGTTTTTT. Residues: CASSGPGSRNEKLFF. The rearrangement joins TRBV5-1 to TRBJ1-4; D ambiguous. The germline V and J ends were trimmed by 4 bases and 5 bases, with 15 bases remaining between them. Germline CDR1 reads SGHRS; CDR2 reads YFSETQ. This CDR3 spans 15 amino acids.